These 3 T cell receptor beta chains share one sample of origin, sequenced in a study of T cell responses to AZD1222 COVID-19 vaccine. Sequenced by immunoSEQ multiplex PCR; TCRdb stores in-frame clones only, minus some. The sample consists of over 110,000 clones, around 89% of them appearing once. Material: peripheral blood, obtained on day 0 of AZD1222 vaccination. The receptors here all came from an adult in good health.

V and J are TRBV6-5 and TRBJ1-5; maybe TRBD1 (5 bases). Germline V CDR1 and CDR2: MNHEY, SVGAGI. The CDR3 extends over 15 amino acids. With 6 bases removed from V and 6 bases from J, the gap between germline ends came to 18 bases. The CDR3 here is CASRPAGTGGQPQHF. The CDR3 nucleotides are TGTGCCAGCAGACCCGCCGGGACGGGTGGTCAGCCCCAGCATTTT.

This clone was recorded once. The V call is TRBV10-2, the J call TRBJ1-1; D is unresolved. From germline, CDR1 is WSHSY and CDR2 SAAADI. V shed 2 bases and J shed 1 base, with 11 bases lying between them. The CDR3 runs to 15 residues. CDR3 amino acids: CASSEDGTPNTEAFF. CDR3 sequence (DNA): TGCGCCAGCAGTGAGGACGGCACCCCGAACACTGAAGCTTTCTTT.

The CDR3 DNA reads as TGTGCCAGCAGCCCGGGACTAGCGGGGGGGCCTATGGCCGGTGAGCAGTTCTTC. Amino acids: CASSPGLAGGPMAGEQFF. The chain links TRBV11-2 to TRBJ2-1; 16 positions match TRBD2. The J segment lost 9 bases and the V segment lost 5 bases, leaving 13 bases of the junction unmatched. Looked up from germline, CDR1 is SGHAT and CDR2 is FQNNGV. The CDR3 runs 18 residues.